There are a few counts of the clone carrying this T cell receptor beta chain. Its antigen is as yet unknown. Libraries were prepared by immunoSEQ multiplex PCR; TCRdb keeps only in-frame clonotypes and omits some of them. This table holds about 75,000 clones, around 84% found once. V was pared by 1 base and J by 1 base, with 1 base of the junction left unmatched. Germline V gene lookup returns CDR1 SGHKS and CDR2 YYEKEE (reference sequence). This CDR3 spans 14 amino acids. The data originate from a study of T cell clones after liver transplantation. Broader study findings: Post-transplant time points were not standardized, so conclusions are preliminary.

Thawed unstimulated PBMCs were FACS-sorted by CD3, CD4 and CD8 into two populations. The V and J genes are TRBV5-5 and TRBJ1-1; TRBD1 agrees at 7 bases. This sequence was found in a human patient who received a liver transplant. Some T cells may be graft donor cells. Sequences were derived from CD4+ T cells from blood, sampled roughly 48 months after liver transplant. The CDR3 reads CASSLTGENTEAFF. CDR3 coding DNA: TGTGCCAGCAGCTTGACAGGGGAGAACACTGAAGCTTTCTTT.